A selection of T cell receptor beta chains follows, all from one sample in a study of T cell repertoires in cytomegalovirus infection. What these receptors recognize is not known. TCRdb redid the calling of the reads with MiXCR, one entry per CDR3 protein. Here the sample spans approximately 1,000,000 distinct CDR3 sequences, 31% being singletons. The source material was cultured CD8+ T cells from PBMCs, sampled from culture after CMV antigen stimulation. Receptors were obtained from a human donor in good health (CMV status not recorded). Some clones in this sample may be carry-over from other donors' samples. The CDR3 runs from the conserved cysteine through the conserved F or W. The order of the fields is D gene, clone size, J gene, V gene, CDR3 protein, CDR3 DNA. The D gene is left open where the match is weak. The listing skips clone size in some rows; elsewhere it reads once, few, many or a size class.

>NA|NA|TRBJ2-7|TRBV10-3
CAIRSGGRPGEQYF
TGTGCCATCAGGTCCGGGGGGCGCCCGGGCGAGCAGTACTTC
>NA|NA|TRBJ1-2|TRBV19
CASSNRTEANYGYTF
TGTGCCAGTAGTAATCGGACAGAGGCGAACTATGGCTACACCTTC
>TRBD1|NA|TRBJ1-1|TRBV7-9
CASSPPFGQETFEAFF
TGTGCCAGCAGCCCCCCTTTCGGACAGGAGACCTTTGAAGCTTTCTTT
>NA|many|TRBJ1-1|TRBV7-8
CASSRPGVDTEAFF
TGTGCCAGCAGCCGCCCAGGTGTGGACACTGAAGCTTTCTTT
>NA|NA|TRBJ2-5|TRBV4-3
CASSLGLSVDLSQETQYF
TGCGCCAGCAGCCTTGGACTTTCCGTAGACCTTTCCCAAGAGACCCAGTACTTC
>NA|many|TRBJ1-6|TRBV28
CASSFNSPLHF
TGTGCCAGCAGTTTCAATTCACCCCTCCACTTT
>NA|many|TRBJ2-2|TRBV7-2
CASSLLNTGELFF
TGTGCCAGCAGCTTATTGAACACCGGGGAGCTGTTTTTT
>NA|many|TRBJ2-5|TRBV6-6
CASSYSTGKETQYF
TGTGCCAGCAGTTACTCGACCGGGAAGGAGACCCAGTACTTC
>NA|once|TRBJ1-1|TRBV13
CAISGRESSLITTEAFF
TGTGCCATCTCGGGGAGGGAGTCATCACTCATCACCACTGAAGCTTTCTTT
>NA|few|TRBJ1-6|TRBV7-8
CASIGQNYNSPLHF
TGTGCCAGCATAGGACAGAACTATAATTCACCCCTCCACTTT
>NA|few|TRBJ1-2|TRBV7-9
CASSLETGFYGYTF
TGTGCCAGCAGCTTAGAAACAGGATTCTATGGCTACACCTTC
>TRBD1|NA|TRBJ1-5|TRBV5-5
CASSSGGDPNQPQHF
TGTGCCAGCAGCTCAGGGGGCGACCCTAATCAGCCCCAGCATTTT
>NA|NA|TRBJ2-1|TRBV7-6
CASSPTRGGKYNEQFF
TGTGCCAGCAGCCCCACTAGAGGAGGGAAATACAATGAGCAGTTCTTC
>NA|NA|TRBJ2-3|TRBV6-6
CASSAVAAGGDTQYF
TGTGCCAGCAGTGCGGTGGCGGCAGGCGGGGATACGCAGTATTTT
>TRBD2|few|TRBJ2-1|TRBV12-3/TRBV12-4
CASSLLGLADNEQFF
TGTGCCAGCAGTTTATTGGGACTAGCAGACAATGAGCAGTTCTTC
>TRBD1|NA|TRBJ1-2|TRBV7-9
CASSFGQGLDYGYTF
TGTGCCAGCAGCTTTGGACAGGGTTTAGACTATGGCTACACCTTC
>NA|NA|TRBJ1-2|TRBV9
CASSLNSGFNYGYTF
TGTGCCAGCAGTCTTAATAGTGGTTTTAACTATGGCTACACCTTC
>NA|many|TRBJ1-1|TRBV19
CASRPSMNTEAFF
TGTGCCAGTAGACCCAGCATGAACACTGAAGCTTTCTTT
>TRBD1|few|TRBJ1-5|TRBV27
CATRDRGGNQPQHF
TGTGCCACTCGAGACAGGGGCGGCAATCAGCCCCAGCATTTT
>NA|NA|TRBJ1-1|TRBV20-1
CSARDLENTEAFF
TGCAGTGCTAGAGATTTGGAAAACACTGAAGCTTTCTTT
>NA|NA|TRBJ1-5|TRBV12-5
CASGTGTGLNQPQHF
TGTGCTAGTGGAACAGGAACAGGATTGAATCAGCCCCAGCATTTT
>NA|NA|TRBJ2-1|TRBV11-2
CASSVQGPEQFF
TGTGCCAGCAGCGTACAGGGTCCTGAGCAGTTCTTC
>NA|few|TRBJ2-1|TRBV6-5
CASSMEGINEQFF
TGTGCCAGCAGTATGGAGGGTATCAATGAGCAGTTCTTC
>NA|few|TRBJ2-2|TRBV28
CASSFLLPPNTGELFF
TGTGCCAGCAGTTTCTTACTACCTCCGAACACCGGGGAGCTGTTTTTT
>NA|NA|TRBJ2-3|TRBV27
CASSLNRGSSTDTQYF
TGTGCCAGCAGTTTAAACCGAGGTAGTAGCACAGATACGCAGTATTTT
>TRBD1|NA|TRBJ2-6|TRBV7-6
CASRGQGTLLANVLTF
TGTGCCAGCAGGGGACAGGGAACCCTTTTGGCCAACGTCCTGACTTTC
>TRBD1|NA|TRBJ1-6|TRBV5-1
CASSTLGQASSDNSPLHF
TGCGCCAGCAGCACGTTGGGACAGGCCAGTTCCGATAATTCACCCCTCCACTTT
>TRBD1|NA|TRBJ1-2|TRBV29-1
CSVGETGQIYGYTF
TGCAGCGTTGGGGAGACAGGGCAGATCTATGGCTACACCTTC
>NA|NA|TRBJ2-2|TRBV20-1
CSAPRGPPSGELFF
TGCAGTGCTCCGCGGGGCCCTCCAAGCGGGGAGCTGTTTTTT
>TRBD1|many|TRBJ2-3|TRBV7-8
CASSTVVTGADTQYF
TGTGCCAGCAGCACCGTGGTTACAGGGGCAGATACGCAGTATTTT
>NA|many|TRBJ1-1|TRBV7-2
CASSLSSFEAFF
TGTGCCAGCAGCTTAAGTTCCTTTGAAGCTTTCTTT
>TRBD1|NA|TRBJ1-2|TRBV12-3/TRBV12-4
CASSLTSRGGRQGKYYGYTF
TGTGCCAGCAGTTTGACGTCCCGCGGGGGTCGACAGGGGAAATACTATGGCTACACCTTC
>NA|NA|TRBJ2-7|TRBV6-2/TRBV6-3
CASSYRARAYEQYF
TGTGCCAGCAGTTACCGGGCTCGGGCCTACGAGCAGTACTTC
>NA|NA|TRBJ2-7|TRBV6-1
CASSYGMSYEQYF
TGTGCCAGCAGTTACGGAATGTCCTACGAGCAGTACTTC
>TRBD1|few|TRBJ1-4|TRBV9
CASSRTGGYEKLFF
TGTGCCAGCAGTCGAACAGGGGGATATGAAAAACTGTTTTTT
>TRBD2|NA|TRBJ2-1|TRBV2
CASSEISGDEQFF
TGTGCCAGCAGTGAGATTAGCGGGGATGAGCAGTTCTTC
>TRBD1|NA|TRBJ1-1|TRBV29-1
CSVEDLRTGWGAEAFF
TGCAGCGTTGAAGATCTTCGGACAGGCTGGGGGGCTGAAGCTTTCTTT
>NA|once|TRBJ2-2|TRBV15
CATSRDLRVGTGELFF
TGTGCCACCAGCAGAGATCTACGGGTAGGCACCGGGGAGCTGTTTTTT
>TRBD1|NA|TRBJ2-1|TRBV5-5
CASSSRQGLDGEQFF
TGTGCCAGCAGCTCCAGACAGGGCTTAGACGGTGAGCAGTTCTTC
>NA|NA|TRBJ2-1|TRBV5-6
CASLMVNDNEQFF
TGTGCCAGCCTTATGGTTAATGACAATGAGCAGTTCTTC
>TRBD1|few|TRBJ1-3|TRBV12-3/TRBV12-4
CASREQGMGGNTIYF
TGTGCCAGCAGGGAACAGGGGATGGGTGGAAACACCATATATTTT